These 4 T cell receptor beta chains were all obtained from the same sample, sequenced in a study of T-cell reconstitution after alpha-beta-depleted transplantation in children. Unique molecular identifiers were incorporated when the TCRbeta library was constructed. TCRdb reprocessed the PCR reads via MiXCR and lists one record per CDR3 protein. The sample gives approximately 110,000 distinct CDR3 sequences, 10% of which show up once; under 40% is in the top ten. The sequences come from PBMCs, collected before TCRalphabeta/CD19-depleted stem cell transplant. The receptors were sampled from a boy between 2 and 10 years old with acute lymphoblastic leukemia, due to receive a stem cell transplant.

This sequence joins TRBV24-1 and TRBJ2-5, with 10 bases identical to TRBD1. V lost 5 bases, J lost 4 bases, and 9 bases stayed unmatched. From germline, CDR1 is KGHDR and CDR2 SFDVKD. CDR3 length: 16 amino acids. Here the CDR3 reads CATSAPGTGAIETQYF. CDR3 nucleotide sequence: TGTGCCACCAGTGCCCCCGGGACAGGGGCTATAGAGACCCAGTACTTC.

The chain links TRBV6-1 to TRBJ2-5; 10 bases match TRBD2. The CDR3 runs to 15 residues. The V segment lost 3 bases and the J segment 2 bases; nucleotides outside the gene matches: 3. Per germline, CDR1 MNHNS and CDR2 SASEGT. The CDR3 nucleotides read TGTGCCAGCAGTGAGAGGACTAGCGGACAAGAGACCCAGTACTTC. Amino acids: CASSERTSGQETQYF.

This clonotype came up many times. V usage is TRBV5-1 and J usage is TRBJ2-5, with D possibly matching TRBD2 (5 bases). The CDR3 contains 14 residues. CDR1 is SGHRS, CDR2 YFSETQ, per germline. Trimming shortened V by 4 bases and J by 5 bases, and 15 bases separated the two germline ends. This chain's CDR3 is CASSPDPGWETQYF. The CDR3, as DNA: TGCGCCAGCAGCCCGGACCCGGGATGGGAGACCCAGTACTTC. Filled out from reference TRBV5-1 and TRBJ2-5, the complete variable domain reads KAGVTQTPRYLIKTRGQQVTLSCSPISGHRSVSWYQQTPGQGLQFLFEYFSETQRNKGNFPGRFSGRQFSNSRSEMNVSTLELGDSALYLCASSPDPGWETQYFGPGTRLLVL.

The sample holds a few counts of this clonotype. This sequence joins TRBV19 and TRBJ2-1; 7 nucleotides align to TRBD1. V gave up 4 bases and J gave up 0 bases; unmatched junction bases: 6. CDR1 LNHDA and CDR2 SQIVND come from the germline V gene (reference sequence). This CDR3 is 16 amino acids long. The CDR3 DNA reads as TGTGCCAGTAGTACAAGGGGACAGATCTCCTACAATGAGCAGTTCTTC. Translating it yields CASSTRGQISYNEQFF. The full variable domain, rest sourced from reference TRBV19 and TRBJ2-1, is DGGITQSPKYLFRKEGQNVTLSCEQNLNHDAMYWYRQDPGQGLRLIYYSQIVNDFQKGDIAEGYSVSREKKESFPLTVTSAQKNPTAFYLCASSTRGQISYNEQFFGPGTRLTVL.